This TCR beta chain came from a study of blood T cells in healthy people across ages. Study findings and constraints: The fall in TCR beta diversity per million T cells was roughly linear with age. Researchers judged that diversity estimates from one million T cells fell short of true values. Greater diversity and more naive CD4+ cells were seen in long-lived donors than in aged donors.

Trimming removed 1 base at V and 5 bases at J, with 14 bases between. The CDR3 contains 15 residues. The germline gives CDR1 SEHNR, CDR2 FQNEAQ (reference sequence). A sample-barcoded 5' primer and a J-beta primer mix were used in a second PCR of roughly 7 to 11 cycles. TCRdb redid the calling of the 5' RACE reads with MiXCR, one entry per CDR3 protein. The repertoire holds 800,000 to 950,000 distinct CDR3 sequences, with around 36% as singletons. As concerns this clonotype: Its specificity is not known.

This receptor was identified in a man in his late teens or twenties in good health. The sample comprised blood. V and J are TRBV7-9 and TRBJ1-2; D unclear. CDR3 protein: CASSLVRTDDYGYTF. In DNA, the CDR3 is TGTGCCAGCAGCTTAGTTCGAACAGATGATTATGGCTACACCTTC.